The sample holds many counts of the clone carrying this T cell receptor (beta chain). The data derive from a study of blood T cell repertoires in COVID-19. Overall study: Samples taken during acute and convalescent COVID-19 were collected in the United States, Italy and Spain.

Original data processing: It was from reference gene primer amplification that nucleated cell counts were estimated. Data came from immunoSEQ multiplex PCR; TCRdb stores just in-frame clones and leaves some out. V, J and clone size derive from that table, while D and trimming were established from the DNA sequence. Of 97,000 or so clones in the sample, 90% were seen once. There are 14 residues in the CDR3. The V segment lost 2 bases and the J segment 7 bases; nucleotides outside the gene matches: 4. Germline V gene lookup returns CDR1 LNHDA and CDR2 SQIVND (reference sequence). The V and J genes are TRBV19 and TRBJ1-5; 8 bases map to TRBD1. Sequenced input: peripheral blood. The clonotype comes from a man aged 60 to 75 with acute or convalescent COVID-19. Here the CDR3 reads CASSIRTGPQPQHF. DNA for the CDR3: TGTGCCAGTAGTATACGGACAGGGCCCCAGCCCCAGCATTTT.